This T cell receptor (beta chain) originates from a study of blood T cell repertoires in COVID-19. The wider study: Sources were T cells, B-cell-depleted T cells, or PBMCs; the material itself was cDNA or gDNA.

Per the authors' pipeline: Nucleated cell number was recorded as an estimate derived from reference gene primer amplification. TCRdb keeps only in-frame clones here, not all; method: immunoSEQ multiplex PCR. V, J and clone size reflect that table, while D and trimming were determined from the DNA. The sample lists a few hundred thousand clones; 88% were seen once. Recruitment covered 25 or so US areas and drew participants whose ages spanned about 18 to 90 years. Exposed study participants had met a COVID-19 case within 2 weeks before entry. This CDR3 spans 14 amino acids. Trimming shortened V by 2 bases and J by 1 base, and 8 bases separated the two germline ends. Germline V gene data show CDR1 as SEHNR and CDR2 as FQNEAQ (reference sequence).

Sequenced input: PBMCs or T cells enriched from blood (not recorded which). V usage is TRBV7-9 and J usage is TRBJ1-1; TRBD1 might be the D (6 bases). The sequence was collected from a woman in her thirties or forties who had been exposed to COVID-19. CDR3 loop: CASSLTQGNTEAFF. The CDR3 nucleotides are TGTGCCAGCAGCTTAACACAGGGGAACACTGAAGCTTTCTTT.